Listed below are T cell receptor beta chains from one sample, sequenced in a study of OX40 agonist ivuxolimab in advanced cancers. TCRdb's table, derived via immunoSEQ multiplex PCR, lists solely in-frame clones and lacks some. Among 95,000 to 150,000 clones, roughly 93% were seen once, and the ten largest hold 0.15% to 0.17%. This specimen was CD4+ or CD8+ T cells sorted from blood, taken in a trial of the OX40 agonist ivuxolimab. These receptor sequences come from an adult with an advanced solid tumor such as melanoma, head and neck, liver or kidney cancer. Each CDR3 is given with its conserved first and last residue. Fields, in order: V gene, D gene, J gene, clone size, CDR3 protein, CDR3 DNA. A D gene is named only where the DNA matches it firmly. Where a row states a size, it is once, few, many or the class of an expanded clone; other rows omit it.

>TRBV6-1|TRBD1|TRBJ1-6|.
CASSAIQGNNSPLHF
TGTGCCAGCAGTGCAATACAGGGGAACAATTCACCCCTCCACTTT
>TRBV6-5|.|TRBJ2-1|once
CASSYSRREQFF
TGTGCCAGCAGTTACTCGCGGCGTGAGCAGTTCTTC
>TRBV6-1|.|TRBJ1-4|.
CASSTGRGTEKLFF
TGTGCCAGCAGTACGGGCAGGGGCACTGAAAAACTGTTTTTT
>TRBV25-1|.|TRBJ1-2|once
CASRTTGAKNYGYTF
TGTGCCAGCAGAACGACAGGAGCAAAGAACTATGGCTACACCTTC
>TRBV7-2|.|TRBJ1-2|.
CASSLARGGNYGYTF
TGTGCCAGCAGCTTAGCGCGTGGCGGTAACTATGGCTACACCTTC
>TRBV7-2|TRBD2|TRBJ2-5|.
CASSSVAGLLQETQYF
TGTGCCAGCAGCTCCGTAGCGGGCCTCCTCCAAGAGACCCAGTACTTC
>TRBV10-3|TRBD1|TRBJ1-5|.
CAISEMGQSSQPQHF
TGTGCCATCAGTGAGATGGGACAGTCAAGTCAGCCCCAGCATTTT
>TRBV7-3|TRBD2|TRBJ2-3|.
CASSGTSGRAVDTQYF
TGTGCCAGCAGCGGGACTAGCGGGAGGGCGGTAGATACGCAGTATTTT
>TRBV6-5|.|TRBJ1-4|.
CASSRLVGANEKLFF
TGTGCCAGCAGCCGACTCGTGGGGGCTAATGAAAAACTGTTTTTT
>TRBV6-1|TRBD1|TRBJ1-5|.
CASRQGLSNQPQHF
TGTGCCAGCCGACAGGGTTTGAGCAATCAGCCCCAGCATTTT
>TRBV5-4|.|TRBJ2-1|.
CASSLGTQSYNEQFF
TGTGCCAGCAGCTTGGGGACACAAAGCTACAATGAGCAGTTCTTC
>TRBV7-8|TRBD1|TRBJ2-5|.
CASSLGTGQQETQYF
TGTGCCAGCAGCTTAGGGACGGGACAGCAAGAGACCCAGTACTTC
>TRBV25-1|.|TRBJ2-1|.
CASSEAFQRVF
TGTGCCAGCAGTGAAGCTTTCCAGCGGGTCTTC
>TRBV6-1|.|TRBJ2-3|.
CASSDARTDTQYF
TGTGCCAGCAGTGATGCTCGCACAGATACGCAGTATTTT
>TRBV5-1|TRBD1|TRBJ2-5|.
CASSLEDRNQETQYF
TGCGCCAGCAGCTTGGAGGACAGGAACCAAGAGACCCAGTACTTC
>TRBV28|.|TRBJ2-7|.
CASSCPLSPQGCMDYEQYF
TGTGCCAGCAGCTGCCCCTTATCCCCTCAAGGCTGTATGGACTACGAGCAGTACTTC
>TRBV7-3|.|TRBJ2-1|.
CASSLEGTRSYNEQFF
TGTGCCAGCAGCTTAGAGGGTACTCGCTCCTACAATGAGCAGTTCTTC
>TRBV5-1|TRBD2|TRBJ2-3|.
CASSLGLAGGDTQYF
TGCGCCAGCAGCTTGGGACTAGCGGGAGGGGATACGCAGTATTTT
>TRBV15|.|TRBJ1-1|.
CATSRDLEGEAFF
TGTGCCACCAGCAGAGATCTGGAGGGTGAAGCTTTCTTT
>TRBV5-4|.|TRBJ2-5|.
CASSRALIGETQYF
TGTGCCAGCAGCCGAGCCTTGATTGGGGAGACCCAGTACTTC
>TRBV7-9|.|TRBJ1-4|.
CASSLRESLVF
TGTGCCAGCAGCTTACGTGAGTCTCTGGTATTT
>TRBV6-5|.|TRBJ1-6|.
CASSRQRINSPLHF
TGTGCCAGCAGTCGACAGAGGATCAACTCACCCCTCCACTTT
>TRBV2|.|TRBJ1-5|.
CASGGVLGTISQPQHF
TGTGCCAGCGGTGGCGTGCTGGGGACAATAAGTCAGCCCCAGCATTTT
>TRBV25-1|.|TRBJ1-3|.
CASSLLLGNSGNTIYF
TGTGCCAGCAGTCTCCTCTTGGGCAACTCTGGAAACACCATATATTTT
>TRBV18|TRBD2|TRBJ2-2|.
CASSPGGSGSRTGELFF
TGTGCCAGCTCACCCGGGGGTAGCGGGAGTCGAACCGGGGAGCTGTTTTTT
>TRBV11-2|TRBD2|TRBJ2-6|.
CASSSPGLAISGANVLTF
TGTGCCAGCAGCTCCCCGGGACTAGCGATCTCTGGGGCCAACGTCCTGACTTTC
>TRBV30|TRBD1|TRBJ2-7|.
CAWSAGTGSYEQYF
TGTGCCTGGAGTGCCGGGACAGGGTCCTACGAGCAGTACTTC
>TRBV11-2|.|TRBJ2-2|.
CASSLAWAGVRNTGELFF
TGTGCCAGCAGCTTAGCTTGGGCAGGGGTAAGGAACACCGGGGAGCTGTTTTTT
>TRBV18|.|TRBJ2-7|.
CASSPPSLSTYEQYF
TGTGCCAGCTCACCACCGTCACTATCCACCTACGAGCAGTACTTC
>TRBV6-1|.|TRBJ2-7|.
CASSVDGFSYEQYF
TGTGCCAGCAGTGTTGACGGATTCTCCTACGAGCAGTACTTC
>TRBV6-6|.|TRBJ2-7|.
CASSYPEQPYEQYF
TGTGCCAGCAGTTACCCGGAACAACCCTACGAGCAGTACTTC
>TRBV7-9|.|TRBJ2-1|once
CASSPPPRTGPDNEQFF
TGTGCCAGCAGCCCCCCTCCCCGGACGGGACCCGACAATGAGCAGTTCTTC
>TRBV7-8|.|TRBJ1-1|.
CASSFVRATNTEAFF
TGTGCCAGCAGCTTCGTTAGGGCGACTAACACTGAAGCTTTCTTT
>TRBV28|.|TRBJ1-6|.
CASSLRRNSPLHF
TGTGCCAGCAGTTTGAGAAGGAATTCACCCCTCCACTTT
>TRBV2|.|TRBJ1-2|.
CASSEQGRGGYTF
TGTGCCAGCAGTGAACAGGGCAGGGGTGGCTACACCTTC
>TRBV6-5|.|TRBJ1-5|.
CASSYIKGSNQPQHF
TGTGCCAGCAGTTACATTAAGGGTTCCAATCAGCCCCAGCATTTT
>TRBV5-1|.|TRBJ1-2|few
CASSLEGVKGNGYTF
TGCGCCAGCAGCTTGGAGGGGGTAAAGGGGAATGGCTACACCTTC
>TRBV28|.|TRBJ2-7|.
CASSLTGGNYEQYF
TGTGCCAGCAGTTTGACAGGTGGGAACTACGAGCAGTACTTC
>TRBV5-1|TRBD1|TRBJ1-4|.
CASSRDRPPNEKLFF
TGCGCCAGCAGCCGGGACAGACCACCTAATGAAAAACTGTTTTTT
>TRBV7-3|.|TRBJ2-5|.
CASSRTGTETQYF
TGTGCCAGCAGCCGAACAGGGACGGAGACCCAGTACTTC
>TRBV10-1|.|TRBJ1-3|.
CASSESTAGNTIYF
TGCGCCAGCAGTGAGTCGACAGCTGGAAACACCATATATTTT
>TRBV7-2|TRBD2|TRBJ2-5|.
CASSLEKTSGRFRETQYF
TGTGCCAGCAGCTTAGAGAAGACTAGCGGGAGGTTTCGAGAGACCCAGTACTTC
>TRBV7-2|.|TRBJ2-5|.
CASSFPSIETQYF
TGTGCCAGCAGCTTTCCGTCGATAGAGACCCAGTACTTC
>TRBV4-1|.|TRBJ1-2|.
CASSSWKDYGYTF
TGCGCCAGCAGCTCCTGGAAGGACTATGGCTACACCTTC
>TRBV19|TRBD2|TRBJ2-1|.
CASSSPTSGRALKQFF
TGTGCCAGTAGTTCGCCCACTAGCGGGAGGGCCTTAAAGCAGTTCTTC
>TRBV18|.|TRBJ2-2|.
CASSPQRDRHTGELFF
TGTGCCAGCTCACCACAAAGAGACAGGCACACCGGGGAGCTGTTTTTT
>TRBV18|.|TRBJ1-1|.
CASSLSRGGGTEAFF
TGTGCCAGCTCACTGAGCAGGGGCGGTGGAACTGAAGCTTTCTTT
>TRBV10-3|.|TRBJ2-5|.
CAISAGREETQYF
TGTGCCATCAGTGCGGGCAGGGAAGAGACCCAGTACTTC
>TRBV5-1|TRBD1|TRBJ1-1|.
CASTPRTGGTEAFF
TGCGCCAGCACCCCCAGGACAGGGGGGACTGAAGCTTTCTTT
>TRBV5-1|.|TRBJ2-5|.
CASSFGGEGRETQYF
TGCGCCAGCAGCTTTGGGGGTGAGGGTCGGGAGACCCAGTACTTC